The text below deals with one TCR beta chain. The data are from a study of blood T cell repertoires in COVID-19. The CDR3 runs to 14 residues. The V gene's germline CDR1 is MNHEY and CDR2 SVGAGI. V lost 7 bases, J lost 0 bases, and 12 bases lay in between. Assay: immunoSEQ multiplex PCR; the TCRdb copy retains only in-frame clones and omits some. The repertoire includes around 150,000 clones, 80% to 90% of them detected once, and approximately 3% sits in the top ten. The sequencing input was PBMCs or T cells enriched from blood (not recorded which). This TCR was recovered from a woman in her fifties or sixties with acute COVID-19. The V call is TRBV6-5, the J call TRBJ1-2; tentatively, D is TRBD1 (5 bases). The CDR3 protein is CASTVPGANYGYTF. The CDR3 bases are TGTGCCAGCACCGTCCCGGGGGCTAACTATGGCTACACCTTC.